This paragraph reports one T cell receptor beta chain. Its antigen is as yet unknown. Germline CDR1 reads SQVTM; CDR2 reads ANQGSEA. Trimming took off 4 bases at V and 15 bases at J, with 16 bases between the two ends. The CDR3 consists of 11 residues. A single record per CDR3 protein comes from TCRdb applying MiXCR to the 5' RACE reads. The sample comprises around 1.7 million distinct CDR3 sequences, about 30% of which are singletons, and less than 0.35% rests with the top ten. This sample is drawn from a study of identical twins. Overall study findings and caveats: Clonotypes of the beta chain that were abundant in cord blood carried fewer insertions (memory repertoires showed none). Rather than following the same donors, the conclusions depended on cross-sectional statistical analysis. Diverse VJ usage suggested most zero-insertion clonotypes were not invariant T cells.

The sample was cord blood. This sequence originates from a newborn girl in good health. The V call is TRBV29-1, the J call TRBJ2-4; the D is unclear. The CDR3 loop reads CSVGTYNERYF. DNA of the CDR3: TGCAGCGTTGGGACCTACAATGAGCGGTACTTC.